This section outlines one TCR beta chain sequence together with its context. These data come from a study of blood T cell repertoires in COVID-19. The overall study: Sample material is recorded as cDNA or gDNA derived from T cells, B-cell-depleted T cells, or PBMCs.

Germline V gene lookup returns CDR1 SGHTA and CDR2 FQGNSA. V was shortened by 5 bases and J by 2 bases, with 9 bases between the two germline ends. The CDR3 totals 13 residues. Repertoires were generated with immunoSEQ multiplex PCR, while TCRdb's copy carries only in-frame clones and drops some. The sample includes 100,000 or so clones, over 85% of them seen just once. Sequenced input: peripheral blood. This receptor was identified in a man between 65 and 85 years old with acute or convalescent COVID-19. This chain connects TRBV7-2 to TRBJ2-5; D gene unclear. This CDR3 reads CASSRPTQETQYF. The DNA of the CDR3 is TGTGCCAGCAGCCGCCCAACTCAAGAGACCCAGTACTTC. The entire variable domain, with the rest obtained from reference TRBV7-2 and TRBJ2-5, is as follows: GAGVSQSPSNKVTEKGKDVELRCDPISGHTALYWYRQSLGQGLEFLIYFQGNSAPDKSGLPSDRFSAERTGGSVSTLTIQRTQQEDSAVYLCASSRPTQETQYFGPGTRLLVL.